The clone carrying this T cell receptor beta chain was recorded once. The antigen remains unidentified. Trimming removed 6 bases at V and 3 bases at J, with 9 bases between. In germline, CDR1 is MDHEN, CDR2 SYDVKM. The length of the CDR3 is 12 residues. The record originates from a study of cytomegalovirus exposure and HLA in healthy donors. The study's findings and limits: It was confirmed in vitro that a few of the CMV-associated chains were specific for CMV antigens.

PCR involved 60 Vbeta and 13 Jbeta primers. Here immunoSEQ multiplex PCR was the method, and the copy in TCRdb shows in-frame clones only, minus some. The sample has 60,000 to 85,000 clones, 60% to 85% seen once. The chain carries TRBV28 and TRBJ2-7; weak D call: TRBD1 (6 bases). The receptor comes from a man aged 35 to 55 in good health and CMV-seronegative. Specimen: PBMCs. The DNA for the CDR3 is TGTGCCAGCAGCATGACAGGCTACGAGCAGTACTTC. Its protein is CASSMTGYEQYF.